These 28 T cell receptor beta chains originate from one sample sequenced in a study of response to subunit inactivated influenza vaccine. TCRdb used MiXCR to reprocess the RT-PCR reads, holding one entry per CDR3 protein. Of 650,000 to 800,000 distinct CDR3 sequences in the sample, around 20% are singletons; the top ten hold around 9.9%. The sample in question was PBMCs from blood, obtained around 5 days after vaccination. The receptors come from a man aged 45-60 years who received an inactivated influenza vaccine.

The V call is TRBV2, the J call TRBJ2-7, with 9 bases fitting TRBD1. With 9 bases clipped from V and 0 bases from J, the junction kept 9 bases outside the gene matches. The V gene's germline CDR1 is SNHLY and CDR2 FYNNEI. This CDR3 contains 15 residues. CDR3 protein: CASRQGGVSSYEQYF. The CDR3 bases are TGTGCCAGTCGACAGGGGGGGGTTAGCTCCTACGAGCAGTACTTC.

The sample holds many counts of this clonotype. V gene TRBV4-3 combines with J gene TRBJ2-3; 7 bases match TRBD1. The CDR3 covers 16 residues. The trim removed 1 base at V and 2 bases at J, leaving 6 bases unmatched. The germline V gene encodes CDR1 LGHNA and CDR2 YSLEER. The CDR3 sequence is CASSQGTGAITDTQYF. The DNA for the CDR3 is TGCGCCAGCAGCCAAGGCACAGGGGCCATCACAGATACGCAGTATTTT.

This clonotype was counted a few times. This chain connects TRBV5-1 to TRBJ1-2; D is ambiguous. Germline CDR1 reads SGHRS; CDR2 reads YFSETQ. The V end was cut by 0 bases, the J end by 7 bases, with 4 bases between. The CDR3 runs to 11 residues. The CDR3 region is CASSLAFGYTF. The CDR3 DNA follows: TGCGCCAGCAGCTTGGCCTTTGGCTACACCTTC.

The chain links TRBV12-3 or TRBV12-4 to TRBJ1-2, with D maybe TRBD1 (5 bases). The CDR3 covers 15 residues. Trimming pared 1 base from V and 5 bases from J, leaving 14 bases between. The CDR3 DNA reads as TGTGCCAGCAGTTTAGGGCGGGGGGTCAGATATGGCTACACCTTC. It translates to CASSLGRGVRYGYTF.

V and J are TRBV12-3 or TRBV12-4 and TRBJ1-2; D ambiguous. V lost 6 bases and J 12 bases, leaving 8 bases between the germline ends. The CDR3 covers 9 residues. The CDR3 DNA reads as TGTGCCAGCAGCCCGCCCCACACCTTC. It specifies CASSPPHTF.

This clonotype showed up just a few times. V gene TRBV6-2 or TRBV6-3 combines with J gene TRBJ2-7; D is possibly TRBD2 (7 bases). This CDR3 is built from 14 residues. The germline CDR1 and CDR2 sequences are MNHEY and SVGEGT. V was pared by 6 bases and J by 5 bases, with 17 bases between. The CDR3 bases are TGTGCCAGCAGGATGGCGGGGGCTTCGAACGAGCAGTACTTC. This sequence encodes CASRMAGASNEQYF.

The CDR3 loop is CASSYSSAELNEKLFF. The DNA of the CDR3 is TGTGCCAGCAGTTACAGTTCAGCGGAGCTTAATGAAAAACTGTTTTTT. The chain links TRBV6-5 to TRBJ1-4; no clear D. The germline V gene encodes CDR1 MNHEY and CDR2 SVGAGI. V was clipped by 2 bases and J by 4 bases, with 14 bases between them. The CDR3 covers 16 residues.

In its sample, this clonotype was seen a few times. The genes are TRBV12-3 or TRBV12-4 and TRBJ2-7; no reliable D call. The CDR3 spans 14 residues. V was cut by 3 bases and J by 0 bases, with 9 bases left in between. CDR3 sequence: CASSFYPSSYEQYF. The DNA for the CDR3 is TGTGCCAGCAGTTTTTACCCAAGCTCCTACGAGCAGTACTTC.

This clonotype appeared a few times. This chain uses TRBV12-3 or TRBV12-4 with TRBJ1-2; D may be TRBD1 (5 bases). CDR3 length: 15 residues. V shed 2 bases and J shed 1 base, with 11 bases lying between them. CDR3 DNA sequence: TGTGCCAGCAGTTTACAAGGGACGTTTAACTATGGCTACACCTTC. It codes for CASSLQGTFNYGYTF.

This clonotype has just a few counts. The V and J genes are TRBV5-1 and TRBJ2-5; unclear D gene. This CDR3 has 16 amino acids. The germline V gene encodes CDR1 SGHRS and CDR2 YFSETQ. V was pared by 3 bases and J by 5 bases, with 20 bases between. The CDR3 region is CASSSNGIPSGETQYF. The CDR3 region has the DNA TGCGCCAGCAGCTCAAACGGCATTCCCTCCGGGGAGACCCAGTACTTC.

This clonotype was seen a few times. The rearrangement links TRBV15 to TRBJ2-3; TRBD2 is a possible D gene (7 bases). The CDR3 spans 16 residues. V lost 1 base and J 0 bases, leaving 11 bases between the germline ends. Germline V gives CDR1 LNHNV, CDR2 YYDKDF (reference sequence). CDR3 DNA: TGTGCCACCAGCAGAGTGGGGAGGGGGAGCACAGATACGCAGTATTTT. Protein sequence: CATSRVGRGSTDTQYF.

The rearrangement uses TRBV12-3 or TRBV12-4 and TRBJ1-2; D uncertain. V lost 7 bases to trimming and J lost 4 bases, with 10 bases between them. The CDR3 length is 12 residues. DNA for the CDR3: TGTGCCAGCAAAAAATATCCCTATGGCTACACCTTC. Protein: CASKKYPYGYTF.

This clonotype occurred a few times. The chain joins TRBV12-3 or TRBV12-4 to TRBJ2-7; D gene uncertain. The CDR3 contains 12 residues. Trimming cost V 6 bases and J 6 bases, with 12 bases left between them. The CDR3 nucleotides are TGTGCCAGCAGGGGCATACTGGGCGAGCAGTACTTC. Protein product: CASRGILGEQYF.

The chain employs TRBV12-3 or TRBV12-4 and TRBJ1-6, with D unresolved. V was trimmed by 3 bases and J by 7 bases, leaving 10 bases between them. CDR3 size: 14 residues. The CDR3 spells CASSLAEENSPLHF. The CDR3 DNA sequence: TGTGCCAGCAGTTTGGCAGAGGAAAATTCACCCCTCCACTTT.

The chain recombines TRBV5-6 with TRBJ2-7; D remains ambiguous. Trimming cost V 0 bases and J 1 base, with 14 bases left between them. The CDR3 is 16 residues long. Germline V gives CDR1 SGHDT, CDR2 YYEEEE. CDR3 nucleotides: TGTGCCAGCAGCTTGGTAGGTTATGGGCAGTCCTACGAGCAGTACTTC. Amino acids: CASSLVGYGQSYEQYF.

This chain joins TRBV12-3 or TRBV12-4 and TRBJ2-7, with D unclear. Between the trimmed V and J ends, which lost 1 base and 6 bases, there was a span of 10 bases. This CDR3 has 13 amino acids. CDR3 nucleotide sequence: TGTGCCAGCAGTTTAGACTCGTCCCTCGAGCAGTACTTC. Amino acid sequence: CASSLDSSLEQYF.

This clonotype came up many times. CDR3: CASSQERAGANEKLFF. In nucleotides, the CDR3 is TGTGCCAGCAGCCAAGAAAGGGCGGGTGCTAATGAAAAACTGTTTTTT. The chain combines TRBV4-2 with TRBJ1-4; D not resolved. The germline CDR1 and CDR2 sequences are LGHNA and YNFKEQ. V lost 0 bases, J lost 3 bases, and 11 bases lay in between. CDR3 size: 16 residues.

This clonotype was counted a few times. The chain employs TRBV6-4 and TRBJ1-5; D not resolved. The CDR3 is made up of 18 amino acids. Trimming pared 6 bases from V and 0 bases from J, leaving 21 bases between. Per germline, CDR1 MRHNA and CDR2 SNTAGT. The CDR3 sequence: CASRATDTDHYSNQPQHF. The CDR3 bases are TGTGCCAGCAGAGCCACCGACACCGACCACTATAGCAATCAGCCCCAGCATTTT.

The rearrangement uses TRBV12-3 or TRBV12-4 and TRBJ1-2; D is undetermined. V was clipped by 6 bases and J by 5 bases, with 10 bases between them. The CDR3 length is 12 residues. The CDR3 sequence: CASSTGPYGYTF. In DNA form, the CDR3 reads TGTGCCAGCAGCACGGGCCCATATGGCTACACCTTC.

This clonotype has at least ten counts. The genes are TRBV24-1 and TRBJ1-2, with D perhaps matching TRBD1 (5 bases). The germline V and J ends were trimmed by 0 bases and 1 base, with 8 bases remaining between them. This CDR3 contains 15 residues. CDR1 and CDR2 (germline): KGHDR, SFDVKD. CDR3 coding DNA: TGTGCCACCAGTGATTTGGACAGAGATAACTATGGCTACACCTTC. Translating it yields CATSDLDRDNYGYTF.

This clonotype has a handful of counts. This chain connects TRBV11-1 to TRBJ2-1, with a possible D match to TRBD2 (5 bases). V shed 5 bases and J shed 0 bases, with 14 bases lying between them. The CDR3 runs to 16 residues. Per the germline V gene, CDR1 is SGHAT and CDR2 is FQDESV (reference sequence). This CDR3 reads CASSRLSGPSYNEQFF. The CDR3 DNA is TGTGCCAGCAGCCGACTCAGCGGACCCTCCTACAATGAGCAGTTCTTC.

The genes are TRBV7-9 and TRBJ1-2; possibly TRBD1 for D (6 bases). Germline CDR1 is SEHNR and CDR2 is FQNEAQ (reference sequence). V dropped 5 bases and J dropped 8 bases, with 18 bases sitting between them. The CDR3 is made up of 14 amino acids. Here the CDR3 reads CASSQVGARGGYTF. The CDR3 DNA is TGTGCCAGCAGCCAAGTGGGGGCTCGGGGCGGCTACACCTTC.

This clonotype was recorded at least ten times. This sequence joins TRBV29-1 and TRBJ1-6; 7 nucleotides agree with TRBD1. This CDR3 has 13 residues. The junction had 5 bases not matched to a gene; V was cut back by 0 bases and J by 12 bases. The germline gives CDR1 SQVTM, CDR2 ANQGSEA. CDR3 protein: CSVEEYRGGPLHF. CDR3 DNA sequence: TGCAGCGTTGAAGAATACAGGGGTGGACCCCTCCACTTT. The whole variable domain, remainder taken from reference TRBV29-1 and TRBJ1-6, is SAVISQKPSRDICQRGTSLTIQCQVDSQVTMMFWYRQQPGQSLTLIATANQGSEATYESGFVIDKFPISRPNLTFSTLTVSNMSPEDSSIYLCSVEEYRGGPLHFGNGTRLTVT.

The chain combines TRBV6-5 with TRBJ2-2, with unresolved D. The CDR3 is 14 residues long. V was clipped by 2 bases and J by 0 bases, with 4 bases between them. The germline gives CDR1 MNHEY, CDR2 SVGAGI. The CDR3 protein is CASSYRANTGELFF. DNA for the CDR3: TGTGCCAGCAGTTACAGGGCGAACACCGGGGAGCTGTTTTTT.

V usage is TRBV7-2 and J usage is TRBJ1-2; D is perhaps TRBD1 (5 bases). The CDR3 is 12 residues long. Germline CDR1 reads SGHTA; CDR2 reads FQGNSA. The V end lost 5 bases, the J end lost 7 bases, and 11 bases lay between the germline ends. Written as DNA, the CDR3 is TGTGCCAGCAGCCCGCATAGGGGTGGCTACACCTTC. It yields the protein CASSPHRGGYTF.

The chain has TRBV12-3 or TRBV12-4 and TRBJ2-7, with D unresolved. The CDR3 is 16 residues long. V gave up 5 bases and J gave up 7 bases, with 24 bases separating them. The CDR3 loop is CASSPRLGAFNGEQYF. The CDR3 DNA follows: TGTGCCAGCAGTCCTCGCCTGGGTGCTTTTAATGGGGAGCAGTACTTC.

This clonotype was counted at least ten times. This rearrangement joins TRBV7-6 to TRBJ2-7; TRBD1 matches 9 bases. The germline gives CDR1 SGHVS, CDR2 FNYEAQ. After removal of 8 bases from V and 5 bases from J, the junction contained 7 bases not matched to a gene. The CDR3 extends over 13 amino acids. In DNA, the CDR3 is TGTGCCAGCTCCCGGACAGGGGCCAACGAGCAGTACTTC. The encoded protein is CASSRTGANEQYF. Looking up the rest from reference TRBV7-6 and TRBJ2-7 gives the full variable domain: GAGVSQSPRYKVTKRGQDVALRCDPISGHVSLYWYRQALGQGPEFLTYFNYEAQQDKSGLPNDRFSAERPEGSISTLTIQRTEQRDSAMYRCASSRTGANEQYFGPGTRLTVT.

Of note for this clonotype: At one end the junction does not follow the germline gene, possibly because of a read error. CDR3 nucleotide sequence: TGTGCCAGCAGTCTCGCGGGAGCCTCCGAGCAGTACTTT. Translated: CASSLAGASEQYF. The chain has TRBV28 and TRBJ2-7; 7 nucleotides match TRBD2. Germline CDR1 MDHEN, CDR2 SYDVKM. CDR3 length: 13 residues.